These T cell receptor beta chains were read from a single sample in a study of T cells in Graves' hyperthyroidism and ophthalmopathy. TCRdb reprocessed the multiplex PCR reads with MiXCR, giving one entry per CDR3 protein. The sample holds 750,000 to 900,000 distinct CDR3 sequences; 38% are singletons and the top ten take over 8%. The sequenced material came from blood. The receptors were sampled from a man between 18 and 35 years old with Graves' hyperthyroidism. Each CDR3 is given with its conserved first and last residue. D genes are given only for firm matches. Clone sizes are given selectively: once, few, many, or a class where the clone is expanded.

j_call: TRBJ1-2; d_call: TRBD1; clone_size: few; cdr3_length: 13; v_call: TRBV6-5; cdr3_aa: CASRSPTGEGYTF; cdr3_nt: TGTGCCAGCAGATCCCCGACAGGGGAGGGCTACACCTTC
j_call: TRBJ1-2; d_call: TRBD1; clone_size: NA; cdr3_length: 17; v_call: TRBV20-1; cdr3_aa: CSARDWDGGQGSYGYTF; cdr3_nt: TGCAGTGCTAGAGATTGGGATGGGGGACAGGGGAGCTATGGCTACACCTTC
j_call: TRBJ1-1; d_call: NA; clone_size: few; cdr3_length: 13; v_call: TRBV20-1; cdr3_aa: CSARVGVGTEAFF; cdr3_nt: TGCAGTGCTAGAGTAGGGGTAGGCACTGAAGCTTTCTTT
j_call: TRBJ2-7; d_call: TRBD2; clone_size: NA; cdr3_length: 16; v_call: TRBV25-1; cdr3_aa: CASNTGTSGVDYEQYF; cdr3_nt: TGTGCCAGCAACACCGGGACTAGCGGGGTAGACTACGAGCAGTACTTC
j_call: TRBJ2-5; d_call: NA; clone_size: NA; cdr3_length: 14; v_call: TRBV7-2; cdr3_aa: CASTQTGTRETQYF; cdr3_nt: TGTGCCAGCACTCAGACAGGGACTCGAGAGACCCAGTACTTC
j_call: TRBJ1-6; d_call: NA; clone_size: many; cdr3_length: 15; v_call: TRBV19; cdr3_aa: CASSKSEVDGSPLHF; cdr3_nt: TGTGCCAGTAGTAAAAGCGAGGTGGACGGATCACCCCTCCACTTT
j_call: TRBJ2-7; d_call: NA; clone_size: many; cdr3_length: 14; v_call: TRBV7-6; cdr3_aa: CASSSGPTSYEQYF; cdr3_nt: TGTGCCAGCAGCTCGGGTCCGACCAGCTACGAGCAGTACTTC
j_call: TRBJ2-5; d_call: TRBD1; clone_size: NA; cdr3_length: 15; v_call: TRBV7-9; cdr3_aa: CASSSQGQGGETQYF; cdr3_nt: TGTGCCAGCAGCTCCCAGGGACAGGGAGGGGAGACCCAGTACTTC
j_call: TRBJ1-1; d_call: NA; clone_size: NA; cdr3_length: 11; v_call: TRBV2; cdr3_aa: CASEGRGRAFF; cdr3_nt: TGTGCCAGCGAAGGACGGGGCAGAGCTTTCTTT
j_call: TRBJ2-7; d_call: NA; clone_size: many; cdr3_length: 11; v_call: TRBV20-1; cdr3_aa: CSARQSYEQYF; cdr3_nt: TGCAGTGCTAGACAGAGCTACGAGCAGTACTTC
j_call: TRBJ2-7; d_call: NA; clone_size: NA; cdr3_length: 14; v_call: TRBV7-8; cdr3_aa: CASSFVSGTYEQYF; cdr3_nt: TGTGCCAGCAGCTTCGTTAGCGGTACCTACGAGCAGTACTTC
j_call: TRBJ1-2; d_call: NA; clone_size: many; cdr3_length: 14; v_call: TRBV12-3/TRBV12-4; cdr3_aa: CASAPGGRIYGYTF; cdr3_nt: TGTGCCAGCGCCCCGGGGGGGCGGATCTATGGCTACACCTTC
j_call: TRBJ1-4; d_call: NA; clone_size: few; cdr3_length: 14; v_call: TRBV20-1; cdr3_aa: CSARGNFAHEKLFF; cdr3_nt: TGCAGTGCTAGAGGGAATTTTGCCCATGAAAAACTGTTTTTT
j_call: TRBJ1-5; d_call: NA; clone_size: few; cdr3_length: 16; v_call: TRBV9; cdr3_aa: CASSVGGGAPDQPQHF; cdr3_nt: TGTGCCAGCAGCGTAGGGGGGGGGGCGCCGGATCAGCCCCAGCATTTT
j_call: TRBJ2-7; d_call: NA; clone_size: NA; cdr3_length: 14; v_call: TRBV7-2; cdr3_aa: CASGSGRRLYEQYF; cdr3_nt: TGTGCCAGCGGGTCTGGACGACGCCTCTACGAGCAGTACTTC
j_call: TRBJ2-7; d_call: NA; clone_size: few; cdr3_length: 14; v_call: TRBV7-9; cdr3_aa: CASSLSGFGDEQYF; cdr3_nt: TGTGCCAGCAGCTTATCGGGGTTTGGCGACGAGCAGTACTTC
j_call: TRBJ1-1; d_call: NA; clone_size: few; cdr3_length: 13; v_call: TRBV6-6; cdr3_aa: CASTLGASTEAFF; cdr3_nt: TGTGCCAGCACCTTAGGGGCCTCAACAGAAGCTTTCTTT
j_call: TRBJ1-1; d_call: TRBD1; clone_size: NA; cdr3_length: 15; v_call: TRBV10-1; cdr3_aa: CASSSLGQGVAEAFF; cdr3_nt: TGTGCCAGCAGTTCCCTAGGACAGGGGGTAGCTGAAGCTTTCTTT
j_call: TRBJ2-6; d_call: NA; clone_size: many; cdr3_length: 16; v_call: TRBV5-1; cdr3_aa: CASSSRAYSGANVLTF; cdr3_nt: TGCGCCAGCAGCTCCCGTGCCTACTCTGGGGCCAACGTCCTGACTTTC
j_call: TRBJ2-2; d_call: TRBD2; clone_size: NA; cdr3_length: 17; v_call: TRBV2; cdr3_aa: CAKKGLAGAPNTGELFF; cdr3_nt: TGTGCCAAGAAAGGGCTAGCGGGGGCCCCGAACACCGGGGAGCTGTTTTTT
j_call: TRBJ1-1; d_call: NA; clone_size: few; cdr3_length: 14; v_call: TRBV7-2; cdr3_aa: CASSLGRGYTEAFF; cdr3_nt: TGTGCCAGCAGCTTAGGCAGGGGCTACACTGAAGCTTTCTTT
j_call: TRBJ2-6; d_call: NA; clone_size: many; cdr3_length: 14; v_call: TRBV6-5; cdr3_aa: CASSYGPGANVLTF; cdr3_nt: TGTGCCAGCAGTTACGGGCCTGGGGCCAACGTCCTGACTTTC
j_call: TRBJ2-5; d_call: NA; clone_size: many; cdr3_length: 13; v_call: TRBV24-1; cdr3_aa: CATSGTAQETQYF; cdr3_nt: TGTGCCACCAGTGGGACAGCTCAAGAGACCCAGTACTTC
j_call: TRBJ1-5; d_call: NA; clone_size: NA; cdr3_length: 13; v_call: TRBV29-1; cdr3_aa: CSVGRGRDQPQHF; cdr3_nt: TGCAGCGTTGGGAGGGGGAGGGATCAGCCCCAGCATTTT
j_call: TRBJ2-7; d_call: NA; clone_size: NA; cdr3_length: 15; v_call: TRBV15; cdr3_aa: CATSRELGGPYEQYF; cdr3_nt: TGTGCCACCAGCAGAGAACTTGGGGGGCCTTACGAGCAGTACTTC
j_call: TRBJ2-7; d_call: NA; clone_size: few; cdr3_length: 13; v_call: TRBV2; cdr3_aa: CASSRAGADEQYF; cdr3_nt: TGTGCCAGCTCACGGGCAGGGGCCGACGAGCAGTACTTC
j_call: TRBJ2-5; d_call: NA; clone_size: NA; cdr3_length: 15; v_call: TRBV14; cdr3_aa: CASSQRGVWEETQYF; cdr3_nt: TGTGCCAGCAGCCAAAGGGGGGTCTGGGAAGAGACCCAGTACTTC
j_call: TRBJ2-5; d_call: TRBD2; clone_size: few; cdr3_length: 15; v_call: TRBV20-1; cdr3_aa: CSASIGLAGQETQYF; cdr3_nt: TGCAGTGCGAGCATAGGACTAGCGGGCCAAGAGACCCAGTACTTC
j_call: TRBJ1-5; d_call: NA; clone_size: many; cdr3_length: 15; v_call: TRBV20-1; cdr3_aa: CSARAGVRRNQPQHF; cdr3_nt: TGCAGTGCTAGAGCTGGGGTCAGGCGCAATCAGCCCCAGCATTTT
j_call: TRBJ2-7; d_call: NA; clone_size: many; cdr3_length: 12; v_call: TRBV10-3; cdr3_aa: CAIGGTMYEQYF; cdr3_nt: TGTGCCATCGGAGGGACCATGTACGAGCAGTACTTC
j_call: TRBJ2-2; d_call: TRBD1; clone_size: many; cdr3_length: 13; v_call: TRBV20-1; cdr3_aa: CSARHRGTGELFF; cdr3_nt: TGCAGTGCTAGACACAGGGGCACCGGGGAGCTGTTTTTT
j_call: TRBJ2-2; d_call: TRBD2; clone_size: NA; cdr3_length: 16; v_call: TRBV11-2; cdr3_aa: CASSFELAGNTGELFF; cdr3_nt: TGTGCCAGCAGCTTCGAACTAGCGGGAAACACCGGGGAGCTGTTTTTT
j_call: TRBJ1-6; d_call: NA; clone_size: few; cdr3_length: 17; v_call: TRBV9; cdr3_aa: CASSAGGDGSYNPPLHF; cdr3_nt: TGTGCCAGCAGCGCCGGGGGGGACGGAAGCTATAATCCACCCCTCCACTTT
j_call: TRBJ1-2; d_call: NA; clone_size: NA; cdr3_length: 14; v_call: TRBV7-9; cdr3_aa: CASSLTGGSDGYTF; cdr3_nt: TGTGCCAGCAGCTTGACCGGGGGAAGCGATGGCTACACCTTC
j_call: TRBJ1-2; d_call: NA; clone_size: NA; cdr3_length: 15; v_call: TRBV4-1; cdr3_aa: CASSQDGGAGYGYTF; cdr3_nt: TGCGCCAGCAGCCAAGATGGAGGGGCGGGCTATGGCTACACCTTC
j_call: TRBJ2-7; d_call: NA; clone_size: NA; cdr3_length: 13; v_call: TRBV2; cdr3_aa: CASRQDSSLEQYF; cdr3_nt: TGTGCCAGCAGACAGGACAGCTCCTTGGAGCAGTACTTC
j_call: TRBJ2-2; d_call: NA; clone_size: many; cdr3_length: 13; v_call: TRBV10-3; cdr3_aa: CAILGANTGELFF; cdr3_nt: TGTGCCATCCTAGGAGCGAACACCGGGGAGCTGTTTTTT
j_call: TRBJ1-3; d_call: NA; clone_size: NA; cdr3_length: 13; v_call: TRBV7-2; cdr3_aa: CASSPDRMNTIYF; cdr3_nt: TGTGCCAGCAGCCCCGACCGGATGAACACCATATATTTT
j_call: TRBJ2-7; d_call: NA; clone_size: NA; cdr3_length: 13; v_call: TRBV7-2; cdr3_aa: CASSSVGTGELYF; cdr3_nt: TGCGCCAGCAGCTCCGTGGGCACCGGGGAGCTGTACTTC